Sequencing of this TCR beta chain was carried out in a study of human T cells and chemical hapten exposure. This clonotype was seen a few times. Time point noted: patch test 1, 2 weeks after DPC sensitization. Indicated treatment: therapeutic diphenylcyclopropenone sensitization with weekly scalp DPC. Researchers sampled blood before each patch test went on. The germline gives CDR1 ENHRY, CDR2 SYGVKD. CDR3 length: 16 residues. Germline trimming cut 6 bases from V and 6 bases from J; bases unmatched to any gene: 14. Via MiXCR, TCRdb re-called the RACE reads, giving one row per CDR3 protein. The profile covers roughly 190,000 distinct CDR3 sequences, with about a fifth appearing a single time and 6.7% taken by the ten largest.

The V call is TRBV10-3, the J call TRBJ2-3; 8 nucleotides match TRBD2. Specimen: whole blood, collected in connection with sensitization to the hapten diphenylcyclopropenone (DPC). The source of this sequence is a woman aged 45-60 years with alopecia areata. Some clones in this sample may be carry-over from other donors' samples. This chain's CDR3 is CAIRSRDGRAHDTQYF. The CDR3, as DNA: TGTGCCATCAGGAGCCGAGACGGGAGGGCGCACGATACGCAGTATTTT.